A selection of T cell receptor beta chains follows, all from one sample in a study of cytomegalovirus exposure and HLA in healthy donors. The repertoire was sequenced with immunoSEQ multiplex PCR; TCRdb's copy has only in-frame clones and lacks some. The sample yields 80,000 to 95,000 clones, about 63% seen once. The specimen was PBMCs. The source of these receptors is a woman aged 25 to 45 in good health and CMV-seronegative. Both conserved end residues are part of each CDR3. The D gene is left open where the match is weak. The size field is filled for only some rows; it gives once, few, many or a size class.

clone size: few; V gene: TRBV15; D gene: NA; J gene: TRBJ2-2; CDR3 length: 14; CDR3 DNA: TGTGCCACCAGCAGAGACCGTTATTCCGGGGAGCTGTTTTTT; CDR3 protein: CATSRDRYSGELFF
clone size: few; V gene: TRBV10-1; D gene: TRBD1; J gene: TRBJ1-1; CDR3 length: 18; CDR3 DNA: TGCGCCAGCAGTGAGGGAGACAGGGGGCAGACCATGAACACTGAAGCTTTCTTT; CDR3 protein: CASSEGDRGQTMNTEAFF
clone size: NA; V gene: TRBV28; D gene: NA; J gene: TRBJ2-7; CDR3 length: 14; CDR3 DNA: TGTGCCAGCAAGCCAACGGGTAGCTCCTACGAGCAGTACTTC; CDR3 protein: CASKPTGSSYEQYF
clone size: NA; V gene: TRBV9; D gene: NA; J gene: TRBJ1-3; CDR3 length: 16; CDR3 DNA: TGTGCCAGCAGCGTAGCCGAATACAGCTCTGGAAACACCATATATTTT; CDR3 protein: CASSVAEYSSGNTIYF
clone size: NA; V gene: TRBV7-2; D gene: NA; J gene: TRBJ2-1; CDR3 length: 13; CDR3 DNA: TGTGCCAGCAGCTTAGAGGGGCGCAATGAGCAGTTCTTC; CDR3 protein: CASSLEGRNEQFF
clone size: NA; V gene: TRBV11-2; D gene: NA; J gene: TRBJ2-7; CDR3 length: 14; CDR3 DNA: TGTGCCAGCAGCTTCGCCAGGGTGGGGAACGAGCAGTACTTC; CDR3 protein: CASSFARVGNEQYF
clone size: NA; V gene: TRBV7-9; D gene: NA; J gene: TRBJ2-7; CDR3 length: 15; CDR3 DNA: TGTGCCAGCAGCTTCCCTGAGACCGGGCTCCGGGGGCAGTACTTC; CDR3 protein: CASSFPETGLRGQYF
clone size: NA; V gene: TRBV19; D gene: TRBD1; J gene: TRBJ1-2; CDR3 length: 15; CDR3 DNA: TGTGCCAGTAGTATCTCAACAGGGGGTCACTATGGCTACACCTTC; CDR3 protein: CASSISTGGHYGYTF
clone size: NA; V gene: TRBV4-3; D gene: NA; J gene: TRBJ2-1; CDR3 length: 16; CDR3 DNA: TGCGCCAGCAGCCAAGGATACAGGGAGCGCTCCAATGAGCAGTTCTTC; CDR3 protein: CASSQGYRERSNEQFF
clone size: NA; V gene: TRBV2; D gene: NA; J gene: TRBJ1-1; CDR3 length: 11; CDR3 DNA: TGTGCCAGCAGTTACCTACTTGAAGCTTTCTTT; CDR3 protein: CASSYLLEAFF
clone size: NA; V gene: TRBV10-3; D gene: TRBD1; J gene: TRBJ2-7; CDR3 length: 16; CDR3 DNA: TGTGCCATAAAACCGGGACAGGGGGAAGGGACCTACGAGCAGTACTTC; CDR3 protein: CAIKPGQGEGTYEQYF
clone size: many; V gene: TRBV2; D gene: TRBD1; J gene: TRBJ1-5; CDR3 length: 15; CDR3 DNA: TGTGCCAGCAGCGCGGGACAGGGCAGTAGTCAGCCCCAGCATTTT; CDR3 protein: CASSAGQGSSQPQHF
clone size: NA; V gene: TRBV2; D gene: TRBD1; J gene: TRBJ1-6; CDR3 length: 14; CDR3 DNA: TGTGCCAGCAGTGCGGGACAGGGAGGCTCACCCCTCCACTTT; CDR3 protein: CASSAGQGGSPLHF
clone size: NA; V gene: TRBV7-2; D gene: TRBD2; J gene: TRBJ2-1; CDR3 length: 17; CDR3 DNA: TGTGCCAGCAGCCCGAGACTAGCGGGAAGCGGGGTCAATGAGCAGTTCTTC; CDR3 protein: CASSPRLAGSGVNEQFF
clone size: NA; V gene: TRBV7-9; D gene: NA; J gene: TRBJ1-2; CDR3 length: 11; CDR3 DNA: TGTGCCAGCAGCCCAATTGATGGCTACACCTTC; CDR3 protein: CASSPIDGYTF
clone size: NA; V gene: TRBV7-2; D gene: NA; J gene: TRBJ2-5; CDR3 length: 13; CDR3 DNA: TGTGCCAGCAGCTTAGCCATCCGGGAGACCCAGTACTTC; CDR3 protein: CASSLAIRETQYF
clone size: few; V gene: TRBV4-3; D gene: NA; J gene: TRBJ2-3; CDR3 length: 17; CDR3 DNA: TGCGCCAGCAGCCCCGAAAATATAGGGACTAGCACAGATACGCAGTATTTT; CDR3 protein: CASSPENIGTSTDTQYF
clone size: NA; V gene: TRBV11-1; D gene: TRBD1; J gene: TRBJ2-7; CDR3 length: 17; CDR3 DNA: TGTGCCAGCAGCTCGAGAACCCACCGGGACAGACCCTACGAGCAGTACTTC; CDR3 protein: CASSSRTHRDRPYEQYF
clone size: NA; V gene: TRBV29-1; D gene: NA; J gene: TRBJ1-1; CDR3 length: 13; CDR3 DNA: TGCAGCGTTGAAGATGGTTCAGTCCGTGAAGCTTTCTTT; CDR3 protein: CSVEDGSVREAFF
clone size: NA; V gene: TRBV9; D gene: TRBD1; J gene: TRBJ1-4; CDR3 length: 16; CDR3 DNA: TGTGCCAGCAGCGTTTCTGGACAGGGAGTAAATGAAAAACTGTTTTTT; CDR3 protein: CASSVSGQGVNEKLFF
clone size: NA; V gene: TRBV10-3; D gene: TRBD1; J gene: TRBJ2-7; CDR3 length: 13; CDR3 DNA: TGTGCCATCAGGGACAGGGAGACCTACGAGCAGTACTTC; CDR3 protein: CAIRDRETYEQYF
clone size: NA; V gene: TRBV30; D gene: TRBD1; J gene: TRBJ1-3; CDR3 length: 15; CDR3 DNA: TGTGCCTGGAGTAACGAGAGGACAGGTGGAAACACCATATATTTT; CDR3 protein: CAWSNERTGGNTIYF
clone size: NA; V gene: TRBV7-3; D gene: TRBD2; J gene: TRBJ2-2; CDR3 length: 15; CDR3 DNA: TGTGCCAGCAGCCGGGGGGGGGCGAACACCGGGGAGCTGTTTTTT; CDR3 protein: CASSRGGANTGELFF
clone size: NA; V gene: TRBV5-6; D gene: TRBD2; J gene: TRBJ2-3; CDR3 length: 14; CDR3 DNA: TGTGCCAGCAGCCCCGGGACTATCACAGATACGCAGTATTTT; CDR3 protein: CASSPGTITDTQYF
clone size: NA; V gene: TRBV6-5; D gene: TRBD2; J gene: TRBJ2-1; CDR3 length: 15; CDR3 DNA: TGTGCCAGCACCCTGACTAGCGGGGGTTACAATGAGCAGTTCTTC; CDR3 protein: CASTLTSGGYNEQFF
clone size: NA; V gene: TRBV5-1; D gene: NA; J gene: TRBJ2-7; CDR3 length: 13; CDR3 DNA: TGCGCCAGCAGCTTGAGGGAGAACTACGAGCAGTACTTC; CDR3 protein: CASSLRENYEQYF
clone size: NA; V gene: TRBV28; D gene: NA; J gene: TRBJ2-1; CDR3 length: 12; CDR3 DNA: TGTGCCAGCAGTTTGCAGAATTATGAGCAGTTCTTC; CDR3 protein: CASSLQNYEQFF
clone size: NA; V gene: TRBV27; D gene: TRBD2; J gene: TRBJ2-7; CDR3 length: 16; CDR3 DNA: TGTGCCAGCAGTTTAGGGGGAGGGGCATTTATAGACGAGCAGTACTTC; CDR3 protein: CASSLGGGAFIDEQYF
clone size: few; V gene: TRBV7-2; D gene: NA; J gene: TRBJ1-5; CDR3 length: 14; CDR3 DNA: TGTGCCAGCAGCTTTCATCAGGGCGGCCAGCCCCAGCATTTT; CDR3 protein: CASSFHQGGQPQHF
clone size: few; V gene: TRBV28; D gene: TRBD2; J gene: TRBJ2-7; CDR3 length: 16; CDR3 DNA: TGTGCCAGCAGTTCTAGCGGGAGTGGAGGGCTCTACGAGCAGTACTTC; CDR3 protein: CASSSSGSGGLYEQYF
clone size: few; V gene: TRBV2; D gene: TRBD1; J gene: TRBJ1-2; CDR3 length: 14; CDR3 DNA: TGTGCCAGCAGTCCCCGACAGGGGAACTATGGCTACACCTTC; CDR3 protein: CASSPRQGNYGYTF
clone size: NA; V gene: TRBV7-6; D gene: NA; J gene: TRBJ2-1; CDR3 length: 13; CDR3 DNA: TGTGCCAGCAGCTTAGGGGCCCCCGGTGAGCAGTTCTTC; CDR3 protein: CASSLGAPGEQFF
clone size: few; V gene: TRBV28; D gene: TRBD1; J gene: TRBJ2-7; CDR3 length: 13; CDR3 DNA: TGTGCCAGCAGTTGGACAGGGCCCTACGAGCAGTACTTC; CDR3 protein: CASSWTGPYEQYF
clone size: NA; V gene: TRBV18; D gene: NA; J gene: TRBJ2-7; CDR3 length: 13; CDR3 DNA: TGTGCCAGCTCACGGCAGGAAAGCTACGAGCAGTACTTC; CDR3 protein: CASSRQESYEQYF
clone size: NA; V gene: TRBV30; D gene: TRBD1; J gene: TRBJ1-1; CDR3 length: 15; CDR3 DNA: TGTGCCTGGCGCCGGGACAGGGGAGTTAACACTGAAGTTTTCTTT; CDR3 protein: CAWRRDRGVNTEVFF
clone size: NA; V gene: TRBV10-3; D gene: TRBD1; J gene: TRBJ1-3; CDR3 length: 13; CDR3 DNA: TGTGCCATCCCGGGCGACAGGGTAAACACCATATATTTT; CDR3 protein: CAIPGDRVNTIYF
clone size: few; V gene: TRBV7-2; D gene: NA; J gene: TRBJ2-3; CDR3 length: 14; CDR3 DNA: TGTGCCAGCAGCTGGGGCCTCTCCGGGAGTACGCAGTATTTT; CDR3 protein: CASSWGLSGSTQYF
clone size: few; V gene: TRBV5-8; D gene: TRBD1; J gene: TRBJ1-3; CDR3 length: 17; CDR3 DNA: TGTGCCAGCAGCTTGGATACCGGGACAGGGAGTGGAAACACCATATATTTT; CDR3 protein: CASSLDTGTGSGNTIYF
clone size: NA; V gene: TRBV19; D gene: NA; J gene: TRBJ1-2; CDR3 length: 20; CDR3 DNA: TGTGCCAGTAGTCCGGTCCCAGGGGCCACGAGGTTTGGGTTTTCCTATGGCTACACCTTC; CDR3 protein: CASSPVPGATRFGFSYGYTF
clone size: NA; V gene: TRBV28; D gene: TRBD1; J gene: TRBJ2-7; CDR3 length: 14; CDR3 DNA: TGTGCCAGCAGTCCCCGGGACAGGGGCTACGAGCAGTACTTC; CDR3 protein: CASSPRDRGYEQYF
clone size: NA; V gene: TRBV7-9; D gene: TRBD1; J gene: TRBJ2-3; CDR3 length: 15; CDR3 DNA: TGTGCCAGCAGCCCCACGGACAGGGTGGTAGATACGCAGTATTTT; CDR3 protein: CASSPTDRVVDTQYF
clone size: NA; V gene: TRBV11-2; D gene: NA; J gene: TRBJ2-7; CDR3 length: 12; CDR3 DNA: TGTGCCAGCAGCGACAGGTTTTACGAGCAGTACTTC; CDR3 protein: CASSDRFYEQYF
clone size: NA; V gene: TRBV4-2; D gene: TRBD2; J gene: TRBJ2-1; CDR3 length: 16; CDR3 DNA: TGTGCCAGCAGCCAAGCCAGCGGGAGGGGACCCAATGAGCAGTTCTTC; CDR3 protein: CASSQASGRGPNEQFF
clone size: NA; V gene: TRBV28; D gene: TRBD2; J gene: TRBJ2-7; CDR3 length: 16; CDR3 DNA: TGTGCCAGCAGTCCTAGCGGCTCGGGGGGGATCTACGAGCAGTACTTC; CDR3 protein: CASSPSGSGGIYEQYF
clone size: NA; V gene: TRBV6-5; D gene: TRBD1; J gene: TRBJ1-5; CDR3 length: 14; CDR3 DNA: TGTGCCAGCAGTGCTGGGACAGGGGGAGAACCCCAGCATTTT; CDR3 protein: CASSAGTGGEPQHF
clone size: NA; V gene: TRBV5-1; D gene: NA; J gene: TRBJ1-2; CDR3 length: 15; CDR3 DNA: TGCGCCAGCAGCTTGGCGGGTCAGCCCCGCTATGGCTACACCTTC; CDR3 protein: CASSLAGQPRYGYTF
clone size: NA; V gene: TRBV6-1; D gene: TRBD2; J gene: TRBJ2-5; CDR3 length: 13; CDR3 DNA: TGTGCCAGTAGCGGGGTCCTCCAAGAGACCCAGTACTTC; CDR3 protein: CASSGVLQETQYF
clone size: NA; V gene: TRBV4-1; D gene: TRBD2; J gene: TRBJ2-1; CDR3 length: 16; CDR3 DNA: TGCGCCAGCAGACCGAGACTAGCGGGTACCTACAATGAGCAGTTCTTC; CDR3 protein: CASRPRLAGTYNEQFF
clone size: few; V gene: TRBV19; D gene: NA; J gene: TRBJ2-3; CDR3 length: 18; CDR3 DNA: TGTGCCAGTAGTCACTGGTCTTCGGCCAGACTTCCCACAGATACGCAGTATTTT; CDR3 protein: CASSHWSSARLPTDTQYF
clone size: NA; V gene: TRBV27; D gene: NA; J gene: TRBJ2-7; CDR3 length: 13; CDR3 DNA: TGTGCCAGCGGCGGACTGGAGACCTACGAGCAGTACTTC; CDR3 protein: CASGGLETYEQYF
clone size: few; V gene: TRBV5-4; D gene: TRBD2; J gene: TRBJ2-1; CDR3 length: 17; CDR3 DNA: TGTGCCAGCACCCTCTCTACTCGGGCGGGGGGCTACAATGAGCAGTTCTTC; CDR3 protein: CASTLSTRAGGYNEQFF
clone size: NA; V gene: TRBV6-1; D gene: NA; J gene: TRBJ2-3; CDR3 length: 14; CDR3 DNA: TGTGCCAGCCTACGGGAGTACGGCACAGATACGCAGTATTTT; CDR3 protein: CASLREYGTDTQYF
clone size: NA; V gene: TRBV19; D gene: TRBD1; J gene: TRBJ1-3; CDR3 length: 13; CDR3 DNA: TGTGCCAGTAGTCCGGACAGGGTTGACACCATATATTTT; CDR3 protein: CASSPDRVDTIYF
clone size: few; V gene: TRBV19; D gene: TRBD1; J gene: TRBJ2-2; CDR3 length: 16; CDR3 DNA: TGTGCCAGTAGTATTCTAGGACAGGGGTTGGTCGGGGAGCTGTTTTTT; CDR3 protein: CASSILGQGLVGELFF
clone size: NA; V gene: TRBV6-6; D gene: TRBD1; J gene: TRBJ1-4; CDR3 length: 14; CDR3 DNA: TGTGCCAGCAGCCCACAGGGGGCTAATGAAAAACTGTTTTTT; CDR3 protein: CASSPQGANEKLFF